These 29 T cell receptor beta chains originate from one sample sequenced in a study of identical twins (dated by TCRdb to the mid-2010s). Receptor amplification or capture employed 5' RACE. Sequencing took place on an Illumina HiSeq 2000. The public reads were reprocessed in TCRdb via fastp at Q25 and MiXCR, keeping in-frame beta chains. Entries are consolidated by CDR3 protein sequence, retaining the most common genes and DNA. The sample contains 200,000 to 250,000 distinct CDR3 sequences, 7.5% of them found a single time. Together, the top ten hold roughly 2% of the sample. This same sample was also taken into another study, of yellow fever vaccine responses in identical twins.

Sequencing used memory (CD45RO+) T cells sorted from blood. The cell subset or site label, read with the paper, signifies: CD45RO+ enriched T cells. These receptor sequences come from a woman between 18 and 29 years old in good health.

This clonotype has a handful of counts. The rearrangement links TRBV20-1 to TRBJ2-4, with 11 bases that match TRBD2. Trimming cost V 1 base and J 2 bases; bases outside gene matches: 13. This CDR3 comprises 19 residues. Germline V gene lookup returns CDR1 DFQATT and CDR2 SNEGSKA (reference sequence). The CDR3 spells CSARAPGTSGPLTKNIQYF. Written as DNA, the CDR3 is TGCAGTGCTAGAGCGCCCGGGACTAGCGGCCCCCTGACCAAAAACATTCAGTACTTC.

There are a few counts of this clonotype. For the CDR3, the DNA is TGCAGTGCTCCGGACTTCACAGGGGCCAAAAACATTCAGTACTTC. It yields the protein CSAPDFTGAKNIQYF. The chain recombines TRBV20-1 with TRBJ2-4; a weak D match, TRBD1 (6 bases). The CDR3 has 15 residues. The germline V gene has CDR1 DFQATT and CDR2 SNEGSKA (reference sequence). With 5 bases removed from V and 1 base from J, the gap between germline ends came to 15 bases.

In its sample, this clonotype was seen many times. The chain couples TRBV7-8 to TRBJ2-7; the D call may be TRBD1 or TRBD2 (5 bases each). The CDR3 has 14 residues. Germline-derived CDR1 and CDR2 are SGHVS and FQNEAQ. V lost 5 bases and J lost 6, with 17 bases in between. The CDR3 spells CASSPLGGKSEQYF. In DNA form, the CDR3 reads TGTGCCAGCAGCCCGCTTGGGGGTAAAAGCGAGCAGTACTTC.

The chain couples TRBV7-8 to TRBJ2-3, with TRBD2 matching 10 bases. The trim removed 1 base at V and 5 bases at J, leaving 12 bases unmatched. Germline-derived CDR1 and CDR2 are SGHVS and FQNEAQ. The CDR3 covers 18 residues. The CDR3 is CASSLVPGLAPSGDTQYF. The CDR3 bases are TGTGCCAGCAGCTTAGTTCCGGGACTAGCGCCCTCGGGAGATACGCAGTATTTT. Full variable domain (rest looked up from reference TRBV7-8 and TRBJ2-3): GAGVSQSPRYKVAKRGQDVALRCDPISGHVSLFWYQQALGQGPEFLTYFQNEAQLDKSGLPSDRFFAERPEGSVSTLKIQRTQQEDSAVYLCASSLVPGLAPSGDTQYFGPGTRLTVL.

This clonotype was counted a few times. The chain recombines TRBV28 with TRBJ1-2; TRBD1 agrees at 7 bases. With 4 bases clipped from V and 8 bases from J, the junction kept 7 bases outside the gene matches. Germline values: CDR1 MDHEN, CDR2 SYDVKM. This CDR3 has 13 amino acids. CDR3 protein: CASSSQQGRGYTF. DNA of the CDR3: TGTGCCAGCAGTTCCCAACAGGGGAGAGGCTACACCTTC.

This chain connects TRBV19 to TRBJ2-2; D perhaps matches TRBD1 (6 bases). The CDR3 is 15 amino acids. Trimming took 5 bases from V and 4 from J, leaving 14 bases between them. The germline V gene has CDR1 LNHDA and CDR2 SQIVND (reference sequence). The CDR3 loop reads CASSSTGTGTGELFF. CDR3 DNA: TGTGCCAGTAGTTCCACAGGGACCGGCACCGGGGAGCTGTTTTTT.

This clonotype was seen a few times. The rearrangement links TRBV3-1 to TRBJ1-2; D gene uncertain. The V and J ends lost 1 base and 4 bases respectively, with 13 bases between them. From germline, CDR1 is LGHDT and CDR2 YNNKEL (reference sequence). The CDR3 length is 15 residues. CDR3 region: CASSQGLRGSYGYTF. As DNA, the CDR3 is TGTGCCAGCAGCCAAGGCTTGAGAGGGTCCTATGGCTACACCTTC.

The sample holds many counts of this clonotype. The V gene is TRBV18, the J gene TRBJ2-5; 8 nucleotides line up with TRBD2. Trimming cost V 0 bases and J 5 bases; bases outside gene matches: 2. Germline CDR1 is KGHSH and CDR2 is LQKENI. CDR3 length equals 14 residues. CDR3: CASSPPSGGETQYF. CDR3 DNA: TGTGCCAGCTCACCACCGAGCGGGGGCGAGACCCAGTACTTC.

There are many counts of this clonotype. The V gene is TRBV6-1, the J gene TRBJ1-5; D ambiguous. Trimming took 4 bases from V and 0 from J, leaving 7 bases between them. The CDR3 is 14 amino acids. Germline CDR1 MNHNS, CDR2 SASEGT. CDR3 sequence (DNA): TGTGCCAGCAGTGCTAAGTATAGCAATCAGCCCCAGCATTTT. It yields the protein CASSAKYSNQPQHF.

This chain connects TRBV9 to TRBJ2-1; D unclear. The CDR3 is 11 residues long. Germline V gene data show CDR1 as SGDLS and CDR2 as YYNGEE. Trimming shortened V by 7 bases and J by 14 bases, and 16 bases separated the two germline ends. DNA of the CDR3: TGTGCCAGCGCCACCGCGTCGGAGAAGTTCTTC. This translates into CASATASEKFF.

This clonotype was counted a few times. V usage is TRBV12-3 or TRBV12-4 and J usage is TRBJ2-2; D may be TRBD1 or TRBD2 (6 bases each). The length of the CDR3 is 16 residues. Trimming pared 3 bases from V and 3 bases from J, leaving 14 bases between. This CDR3 is CASSLAGGRDTGELFF. Here the CDR3 DNA reads TGTGCCAGCAGTTTGGCTGGGGGGCGGGACACCGGGGAGCTGTTTTTT.

The sample holds many counts of this clonotype. The chain joins TRBV6-5 to TRBJ2-3, with D hard to call. In germline, CDR1 is MNHEY, CDR2 SVGAGI. V was pared by 0 bases and J by 3 bases, with 10 bases between. This CDR3 contains 15 residues. The CDR3 is CASSYSLGRTDTQYF. The CDR3 nucleotides are TGTGCCAGCAGTTACTCGTTGGGCAGAACAGATACGCAGTATTTT.

Only a few counts were recorded for this clonotype. The rearrangement links TRBV24-1 to TRBJ2-2, with D perhaps TRBD2 (5 bases). The germline CDR1 and CDR2 sequences are KGHDR and SFDVKD. Trimming stripped 3 bases from V and 13 bases from J, with 14 bases between. The CDR3 contains 13 residues. The CDR3 bases are TGTGCCACCAGTGATGGAGGACTCCCCGGGCTGTTTTTT. Translation gives CATSDGGLPGLFF.

The table lists this clonotype with a few counts. V and J are TRBV6-5 and TRBJ2-3; D gene uncertain. CDR1 is MNHEY, CDR2 SVGAGI, per germline. Trimming stripped 2 bases from V and 1 base from J, with 10 bases between. The CDR3 covers 15 residues. DNA for the CDR3: TGTGCCAGCAGTTACAGGTCGGGTCGCACAGATACGCAGTATTTT. Protein sequence: CASSYRSGRTDTQYF.

This clonotype was recorded a few times. The rearrangement uses TRBV6-2 or TRBV6-3 and TRBJ2-7; 14 nucleotides align to TRBD2. Per germline, CDR1 MNHEY and CDR2 SVGEGT. The CDR3 is made up of 17 amino acids. Trimming cost V 6 bases and J 5 bases; bases outside gene matches: 12. The CDR3 protein is CASSPSGLAGVVHEQYF. The CDR3 DNA is TGTGCCAGCAGCCCTTCGGGACTAGCGGGAGTAGTCCACGAGCAGTACTTC.

This clonotype showed up just a few times. The J gene is TRBJ1-6, the V gene TRBV5-1; D is unclear. V was cut by 0 bases and J by 3 bases, with 10 bases left in between. The CDR3 covers 16 residues. Germline CDR1 reads SGHRS; CDR2 reads YFSETQ. The CDR3 sequence: CASSLASANYNSPLHF. Here the CDR3 DNA reads TGCGCCAGCAGCTTGGCGTCAGCTAACTATAATTCACCCCTCCACTTT.

The chain combines TRBV5-1 with TRBJ1-4; 7 nucleotides agree with TRBD1. V lost 1 base to trimming and J lost 6 bases; unmatched junction nucleotides: 3. The germline V gene encodes CDR1 SGHRS and CDR2 YFSETQ. There are 14 residues in the CDR3. This CDR3 reads CASSLPGGDEKLFF. CDR3 nucleotides: TGCGCCAGCAGCTTGCCAGGGGGGGATGAAAAACTGTTTTTT.

This clonotype was detected only a few times. The gene calls are TRBV25-1 and TRBJ2-1; TRBD2 agrees at 11 bases. Germline CDR1 and CDR2: MGHDK and SYGVNS. V shed 8 bases and J 9 bases; nucleotides not matched to a gene: 9. The CDR3 totals 14 residues. CDR3 sequence (DNA): TGTGCCAGCGCCCCTAGCGGGAGGTTAGGTGAGCAGTTCTTC. Protein: CASAPSGRLGEQFF.

This clonotype has at least ten counts. J is TRBJ2-3 and V is TRBV7-6; 13 bases map to TRBD2. Germline V gene lookup returns CDR1 SGHVS and CDR2 FNYEAQ. Trimming cost V 5 bases and J 6 bases; bases outside gene matches: 8. CDR3 length equals 16 residues. For the CDR3, the DNA is TGTGCCAGCAGCCGAGGACTAGCGGGAGTTTTTGATACGCAGTATTTT. It translates to CASSRGLAGVFDTQYF.

Only a few counts were recorded for this clonotype. The gene calls are TRBV25-1 and TRBJ2-3; 7 bases match TRBD2. The V gene's germline CDR1 is MGHDK and CDR2 SYGVNS. The V segment lost 2 bases and the J segment 1 base; nucleotides outside the gene matches: 0. The CDR3 runs 14 residues. Here the CDR3 DNA reads TGTGCCAGCAGTGAAGGGGGGGGCACAGATACGCAGTATTTT. It is translated as CASSEGGGTDTQYF.

The V gene is TRBV9, the J gene TRBJ2-7; TRBD2 aligns across 7 bases. The V and J ends lost 0 bases and 0 bases, in that order; junction bases with no gene match: 12. Germline assignment: CDR1 SGDLS and CDR2 YYNGEE. This CDR3 comprises 18 residues. The CDR3 sequence is CASSVGDWGGSRSYEQYF. Here the CDR3 DNA reads TGTGCCAGCAGCGTAGGGGATTGGGGGGGTTCCCGCTCCTACGAGCAGTACTTC. The complete variable domain, with remaining parts taken from reference TRBV9 and TRBJ2-7, reads DSGVTQTPKHLITATGQRVTLRCSPRSGDLSVYWYQQSLDQGLQFLIQYYNGEERAKGNILERFSAQQFPDLHSELNLSSLELGDSALYFCASSVGDWGGSRSYEQYFGPGTRLTVT.

This clonotype was seen many times. This chain links TRBV10-3 with TRBJ2-7; D may match TRBD1 or TRBD2 (6 bases each). This CDR3 spans 16 amino acids. V gave up 3 bases and J gave up 1 base, with 16 bases separating them. From germline, CDR1 is ENHRY and CDR2 SYGVKD. For the CDR3, the DNA is TGTGCCATCAGTGACCGGGAAGGGGGGTTATCCTACGAGCAGTACTTC. Translated: CAISDREGGLSYEQYF.

This clonotype has only a few counts. This chain connects TRBV11-2 to TRBJ2-7; D is uncertain. The CDR3 contains 12 residues. Germline V gene lookup returns CDR1 SGHAT and CDR2 FQNNGV. Trimming pared 2 bases from V and 2 bases from J, leaving 4 bases between. The CDR3 sequence: CASSLFPYEQYF. The CDR3 nucleotides read TGTGCCAGCAGCTTATTTCCCTACGAGCAGTACTTC. The whole variable domain, remainder taken from reference TRBV11-2 and TRBJ2-7, is EAGVAQSPRYKIIEKRQSVAFWCNPISGHATLYWYQQILGQGPKLLIQFQNNGVVDDSQLPKDRFSAERLKGVDSTLKIQPAKLEDSAVYLCASSLFPYEQYFGPGTRLTVT.

Ten or more counts support this clonotype. The CDR3 reads CASSYMTGPQYEQYF. CDR3 coding DNA: TGTGCCAGCAGCTATATGACCGGGCCCCAATACGAGCAGTACTTC. V gene TRBV7-2 combines with J gene TRBJ2-7; no reliable D call. The V end was cut by 4 bases, the J end by 4 bases, with 17 bases between. CDR1 is SGHTA and CDR2 is FQGNSA in the germline V gene. The length of the CDR3 is 15 residues.

Only a few counts were recorded for this clonotype. DNA of the CDR3: TGTGCCAGCAGTCCCCAGGGGGGGAATTCCTACAATGAGCAGTTCTTC. It codes for CASSPQGGNSYNEQFF. The rearrangement joins TRBV28 to TRBJ2-1; either TRBD1 or TRBD2 may supply D (7 bases each). From germline, CDR1 is MDHEN and CDR2 SYDVKM. The V and J ends lost 5 bases and 1 base respectively, with 15 bases between them. This CDR3 is built from 16 residues. Combining the CDR3 with reference TRBV28 and TRBJ2-1 gives the whole variable domain DVKVTQSSRYLVKRTGEKVFLECVQDMDHENMFWYRQDPGLGLRLIYFSYDVKMKEKGDIPEGYSVSREKKERFSLILESASTNQTSMYLCASSPQGGNSYNEQFFGPGTRLTVL.

The genes are TRBV4-3 and TRBJ2-2; D is uncertain. CDR1 LGHNA and CDR2 YSLEER come from the germline V gene. CDR3 length equals 15 residues. Trimming took off 0 bases at V and 4 bases at J, with 9 bases between the two ends. CDR3 in DNA: TGCGCCAGCAGCCAAGAATTGCAGTTCACCGGGGAGCTGTTTTTT. Amino acid sequence: CASSQELQFTGELFF.

The V and J genes are TRBV5-1 and TRBJ2-3, with D unclear. This CDR3 contains 14 residues. V dropped 0 bases and J dropped 2 bases, with 7 bases sitting between them. Per germline, CDR1 SGHRS and CDR2 YFSETQ. The CDR3 DNA sequence: TGCGCCAGCAGCTTGGTGGCAGACACAGATACGCAGTATTTT. Translating gives CASSLVADTDTQYF.

This clonotype was found many times. The junction does not match germline at one end; this may be a read error. The CDR3 loop is CASSDRTASSSNF. CDR3 sequence (DNA): TGTGCCAGCAGCGACAGGACAGCCAGTAGCTCCAACTTC. The V call is TRBV9, the J call TRBJ1-2; TRBD1 might be the D (6 bases). Germline V gene lookup returns CDR1 SGDLS and CDR2 YYNGEE. The CDR3 contains 13 residues.

The CDR3 DNA reads as TGTGCCAGCACCAGGGGGGACAGGGTTTCTGATACGCAGTATTTT. This gives the protein CASTRGDRVSDTQYF. This chain uses TRBV9 with TRBJ2-3; 9 nucleotides line up with TRBD1. Germline trimming cut 6 bases from V and 6 bases from J; bases unmatched to any gene: 11. The CDR3 sequence is 15 residues long. The germline V gene encodes CDR1 SGDLS and CDR2 YYNGEE.